The rows below give T cell receptor beta chains drawn from one sample of a study of OX40 agonist ivuxolimab in advanced cancers. Assay: immunoSEQ multiplex PCR; the TCRdb copy retains only in-frame clones and omits some. The profile shows about 19,000 clones, under 85% of them singletons. Sequenced here: CD4+ or CD8+ T cells sorted from blood, sampled in a trial of the OX40 agonist ivuxolimab. Receptor source: an adult with an advanced solid tumor such as melanoma, head and neck, liver or kidney cancer. Each CDR3 is given with its conserved first and last residue. D genes are given only for firm matches. The listing skips clone size in some rows; elsewhere it reads once, few, many or a size class.

V	size	D	J	DNA	CDR3
TRBV6-6	few	.	TRBJ2-7	TGTGCCAGCAGCTCAACAGGGCACCACGAGCAGTACTTC	CASSSTGHHEQYF
TRBV30	.	.	TRBJ1-3	TGTGCCTGGAGGAAGGGAGGAAACACCATATATTTT	CAWRKGGNTIYF
TRBV28	.	.	TRBJ2-1	TGTGCCAGCAGTTTACCCTTGCACAATGAGCAGTTCTTC	CASSLPLHNEQFF
TRBV5-1	.	TRBD1	TRBJ2-7	TGCGCCAGCAGCTCAGGGGACAGCTCCTACGAGCAGTACTTC	CASSSGDSSYEQYF
TRBV12-5	.	.	TRBJ2-1	TGTGCTAGTGGTTTGATCAGGGGATCGGTAAATGAGCAGTTCTTC	CASGLIRGSVNEQFF
TRBV11-2	.	.	TRBJ2-5	TGTGCCAGCAGCCTCACCCCAACATTGGGGATAAACCAAGAGACCCAGTACTTC	CASSLTPTLGINQETQYF
TRBV4-1	.	.	TRBJ2-3	TGCGCCAGCAGCCAAGCAGGGGGGGATTGGGGGCTGGATACGCAGTATTTT	CASSQAGGDWGLDTQYF
TRBV27	.	TRBD2	TRBJ2-7	TGTGCCAGCAGTTTAGGAGCGGGGGGGCCCTACGAGCAGTACTTC	CASSLGAGGPYEQYF
TRBV11-2	.	.	TRBJ2-1	TGTGCCAGCAGCTTTGCGGGACACAATGAGCAGTTCTTC	CASSFAGHNEQFF
TRBV4-2	.	.	TRBJ2-5	TGTGCCAGCAGCCAAGAGGGGAGGGGGGAGACCCAGTACTTC	CASSQEGRGETQYF
TRBV7-9	few	.	TRBJ2-2	TGTGCCAGCAGCCCGACCGGGACAATGGTCACCGGGGAGCTGTTTTTT	CASSPTGTMVTGELFF
TRBV13	.	TRBD2	TRBJ2-7	TGTGCCAGCAGCCCCCGACTAGCGGTAAGCCACGAGCAGTACTTC	CASSPRLAVSHEQYF
TRBV5-1	.	.	TRBJ2-7	TGCGCCAGGGAAACAGGGACTGTGGGAAGAGCTGTAATCGAGCAGTACTTC	CARETGTVGRAVIEQYF
TRBV2	.	.	TRBJ2-5	TGTGCCAGCAGTGAAACAGGCTGGGGGGAGACCCAGTACTTC	CASSETGWGETQYF
TRBV7-8	few	.	TRBJ2-7	TGTGCCAGCAGCTTAGTTGTTTCCACCTACGAGCAGTACTTC	CASSLVVSTYEQYF
TRBV4-3	.	.	TRBJ1-2	TGCGCCAGCAGCCAAGAAAGGGACCGCGTGGGTTCTAACTATGGCTACACCTTC	CASSQERDRVGSNYGYTF
TRBV28	.	.	TRBJ2-7	TGTGCCAGCAGTCCCATGTACGAGCAGTACTTC	CASSPMYEQYF
TRBV27	.	TRBD1	TRBJ2-7	TGTGCCAGCAGTCATTATACAGGGGGTGTGTACGAGCAGTACTTC	CASSHYTGGVYEQYF
TRBV28	.	.	TRBJ1-6	TGTGCCAGCAGTTTCAGTATAGGGACGGCAAGCTCCTATAATTCACCCCTCCACTTT	CASSFSIGTASSYNSPLHF
TRBV27	.	.	TRBJ1-5	TGTGCCAGCAGTCCGCCGGGTCTCAATCAGCCCCAGCATTTT	CASSPPGLNQPQHF
TRBV6-6	.	TRBD1	TRBJ1-2	TGTGCCAGCAGTCCGGGACAGGAGATCTATGGCTACACCTTC	CASSPGQEIYGYTF
TRBV4-2	.	TRBD2	TRBJ2-3	TGTGCCAGCAGCCCTTTCGGGACTAGCGGGGGGGGAAGCACAGATACGCAGTATTTT	CASSPFGTSGGGSTDTQYF